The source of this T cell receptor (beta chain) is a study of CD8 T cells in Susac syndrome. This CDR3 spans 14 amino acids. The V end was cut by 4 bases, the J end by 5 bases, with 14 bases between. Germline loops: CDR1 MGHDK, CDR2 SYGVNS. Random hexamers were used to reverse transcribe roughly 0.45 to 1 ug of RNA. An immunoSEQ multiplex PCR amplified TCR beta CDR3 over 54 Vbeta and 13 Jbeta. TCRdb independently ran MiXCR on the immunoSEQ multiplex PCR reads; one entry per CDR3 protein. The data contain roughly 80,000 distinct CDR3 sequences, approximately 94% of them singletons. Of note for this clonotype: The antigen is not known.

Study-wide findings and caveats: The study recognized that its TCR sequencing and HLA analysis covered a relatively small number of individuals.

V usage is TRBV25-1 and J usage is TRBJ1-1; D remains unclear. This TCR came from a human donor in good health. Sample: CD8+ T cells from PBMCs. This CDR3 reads CASSGYGRETEAFF. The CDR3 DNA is TGTGCCAGCAGTGGCTACGGACGGGAAACTGAAGCTTTCTTT. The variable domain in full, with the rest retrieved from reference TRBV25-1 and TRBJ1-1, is EADIYQTPRYLVIGTGKKITLECSQTMGHDKMYWYQQDPGMELHLIHYSYGVNSTEKGDLSSESTVSRIRTEHFPLTLESARPSHTSQYLCASSGYGRETEAFFGQGTRLTVV.